One sample yielded the 4 T cell receptor beta chains listed below, sequenced in a study of T cells after yellow fever vaccination. Via MiXCR, TCRdb re-called the 5' RACE reads, giving one row per CDR3 protein. The sample holds about 510,000 distinct CDR3 sequences; 21% are singletons and the top ten take roughly 16%. Sequenced here: PBMCs, sampled 21 days after the first yellow fever vaccination. The source is a man aged 18 to 29 who received the YFV17D yellow fever vaccine.

This clonotype occurred a few times. The chain employs TRBV18 and TRBJ2-5; D gene uncertain. Trimming took off 6 bases at V and 4 bases at J, with 12 bases between the two ends. The CDR3 has 13 residues. Germline V CDR1 and CDR2: KGHSH, LQKENI. This CDR3 reads CASSPHPGETQYF. CDR3 nucleotides: TGTGCCAGCTCCCCTCACCCGGGAGAGACCCAGTACTTC.

Only a few counts were recorded for this clonotype. The chain recombines TRBV7-2 with TRBJ2-1; D not resolved. Trimming took off 5 bases at V and 12 bases at J, with 23 bases between the two ends. The germline V gene has CDR1 SGHTA and CDR2 FQGNSA. The CDR3 length is 15 residues. The CDR3 reads CASSPWISTRSVQFF. In DNA form, the CDR3 reads TGTGCCAGCAGCCCCTGGATTTCGACCCGTTCGGTGCAGTTCTTC.

This clonotype was seen a few times. The chain has TRBV6-9 and TRBJ2-2; D not resolved. CDR1 is MNHGY and CDR2 is SVAAGI in the germline V gene. Between the trimmed V and J ends, which lost 2 bases and 7 bases, there was a span of 2 bases. This CDR3 has 11 amino acids. CDR3 loop: CASSYIGELFF. CDR3 sequence (DNA): TGTGCCAGCAGTTATATCGGGGAGCTGTTTTTT.

This rearrangement joins TRBV6-5 to TRBJ2-5, with D perhaps TRBD2 (5 bases). The CDR3 consists of 16 residues. V gave up 3 bases and J gave up 5 bases, with 19 bases separating them. Germline V gene lookup returns CDR1 MNHEY and CDR2 SVGAGI. This CDR3 is CASSYSGSTRGETQYF. Here the CDR3 DNA reads TGTGCCAGCAGTTATTCAGGCAGCACGCGAGGGGAGACCCAGTACTTC.